This T cell receptor beta chain stems from a study of blood T cell repertoires in COVID-19. About the study: The origin of the acute and convalescent COVID-19 samples was the United States, Italy and Spain. Sources were T cells, B-cell-depleted T cells, or PBMCs; the material itself was cDNA or gDNA.

Original processing methods: Nucleated cell number was recorded as an estimate derived from reference gene primer amplification. The method was immunoSEQ multiplex PCR; TCRdb's version includes in-frame clones alone and lacks a portion of them. Clone size and V and J calls were adopted from that table, with D and trimming inferred from the DNA. The table lists about 140,000 clones, roughly 90% of them singletons. Germline loops: CDR1 MDHEN, CDR2 SYDVKM. V was cut by 11 bases and J by 6 bases, with 14 bases left in between. The CDR3 is made up of 12 amino acids. The TCR was taken from a middle-aged man with active or convalescent COVID-19. The chain employs TRBV28 and TRBJ1-5; D is possibly TRBD1 (6 bases). The sample consisted of peripheral blood. CDR3 protein: CAARGGTQPQHF. Written as DNA, the CDR3 is TGTGCCGCTAGGGGGGGTACTCAGCCCCAGCATTTT. Looking up the rest from reference TRBV28 and TRBJ1-5 gives the full variable domain: DVKVTQSSRYLVKRTGEKVFLECVQDMDHENMFWYRQDPGLGLRLIYFSYDVKMKEKGDIPEGYSVSREKKERFSLILESASTNQTSMYLCAARGGTQPQHFGDGTRLSIL.